This TCR beta chain was observed in a study of tumor and adjacent non-tumor tissue in lung cancer. No cell sorting was done before RNA was extracted from the tissue. The CDR3 consists of 13 residues. Germline CDR1 is SGHNT and CDR2 is YENEEA. After removal of 1 base from V and 10 bases from J, the junction contained 6 bases not matched to a gene. Three rounds of nested PCR, following a modified ARM-PCR protocol, produced the TCRbeta library. In TCRdb, the multiplex PCR reads were re-called with MiXCR into one record per CDR3 protein. The sample contains about 68,000 distinct CDR3 sequences, about three fifths of which appear only once. This clonotype ranks as medium-sized.

The receptor was isolated from a man aged 50-59 years with non-small cell lung cancer. The genes are TRBV11-3 and TRBJ2-7; 8 nucleotides match TRBD1. The specimen was lung tumor tissue. The CDR3 spells CASSLATGGIQYF. CDR3 nucleotide sequence: TGTGCCAGCAGCTTAGCAACAGGGGGAATACAGTACTTC.